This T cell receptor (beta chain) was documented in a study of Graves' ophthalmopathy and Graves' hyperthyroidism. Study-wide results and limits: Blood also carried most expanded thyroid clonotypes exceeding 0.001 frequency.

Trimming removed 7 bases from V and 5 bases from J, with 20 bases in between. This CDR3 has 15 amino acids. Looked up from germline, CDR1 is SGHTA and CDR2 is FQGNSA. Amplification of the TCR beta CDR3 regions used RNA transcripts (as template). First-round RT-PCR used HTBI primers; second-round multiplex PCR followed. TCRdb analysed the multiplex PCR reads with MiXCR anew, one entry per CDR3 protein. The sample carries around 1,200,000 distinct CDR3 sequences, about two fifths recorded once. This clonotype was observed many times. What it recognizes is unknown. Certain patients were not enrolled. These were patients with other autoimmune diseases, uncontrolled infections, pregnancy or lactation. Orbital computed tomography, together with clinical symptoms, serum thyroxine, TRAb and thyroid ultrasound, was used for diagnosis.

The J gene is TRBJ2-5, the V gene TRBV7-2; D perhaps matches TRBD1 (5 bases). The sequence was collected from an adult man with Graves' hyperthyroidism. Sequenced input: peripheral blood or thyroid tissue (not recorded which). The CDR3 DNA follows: TGTGCCAGCATCCCCGGGCAGGGAAGATGGGAGACCCAGTACTTC. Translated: CASIPGQGRWETQYF.